A single TCR beta chain is shown here with its context. Sequencing was performed with immunoSEQ multiplex PCR; in TCRdb, only in-frame clones are kept and a portion is missing. The repertoire consists of some 17,000 clones, with about 77% occurring once and the leading ten covering 2.1%. Germline V gives CDR1 SGHAT, CDR2 FQNNGV. The CDR3 runs 15 residues. Trimming pared 0 bases from V and 1 base from J, leaving 9 bases between. The data stem from a study of tumour-infiltrating T cells in Burkitt lymphoma. Study summary: Repertoire clonality predicted overall and progression-free survival.

The chain employs TRBV11-2 and TRBJ1-1; perhaps TRBD1 as D (6 bases). The clonotype originates from a human donor with diffuse large B-cell lymphoma. The sequenced material came from tumor tissue. The CDR3 coding sequence is TGTGCCAGCAGCTTAGATTCACAGGGGAACACTGAAGCTTTCTTT. Its protein is CASSLDSQGNTEAFF. Based on the CDR3 plus reference TRBV11-2 and TRBJ1-1, the full variable domain is EAGVAQSPRYKIIEKRQSVAFWCNPISGHATLYWYQQILGQGPKLLIQFQNNGVVDDSQLPKDRFSAERLKGVDSTLKIQPAKLEDSAVYLCASSLDSQGNTEAFFGQGTRLTVV.